This passage covers 10 T cell receptor beta chains from one sample sequenced in a study of chemoradiotherapy in HPV16-positive cancers. Using immunoSEQ multiplex PCR, the repertoire was profiled, and TCRdb retains in-frame clones only, with some absent. The sample gives around 29,000 clones, about 93% of which show up once; approximately 18% is in the top ten. The sequencing here drew on blood, taken from a patient who underwent chemoradiotherapy. These receptors originate from a human donor with HPV-associated anogenital cancer.

The chain uses TRBV4-1 and TRBJ1-6; the D gene is possibly TRBD1 (5 bases). The V end lost 3 bases, the J end lost 0 bases, and 12 bases lay between the germline ends. CDR3 length: 17 amino acids. Germline V gene sequence: CDR1 MGHRA, CDR2 YSYEKL. The CDR3, as DNA: TGCGCCAGCAGCCAGGGACCGTTGAGCTCCTATAATTCACCCCTCCACTTT. Protein: CASSQGPLSSYNSPLHF.

The rearrangement links TRBV4-1 to TRBJ2-1, with TRBD2 identical over 9 bases. J lost 4 bases, V lost 5 bases, and 9 bases had no gene match. The CDR3 runs 16 residues. Looked up from germline, CDR1 is MGHRA and CDR2 is YSYEKL. The CDR3 coding sequence is TGCGCCAGCAGCGCCATCCTAGCGGGAAGTTACAATGAGCAGTTCTTC. The encoded protein is CASSAILAGSYNEQFF.

V and J are TRBV7-9 and TRBJ1-1; D unclear. In germline, CDR1 is SEHNR, CDR2 FQNEAQ (reference sequence). V shed 0 bases and J shed 0 bases, with 8 bases lying between them. This CDR3 comprises 15 residues. CDR3 sequence reads: CASSLALGMNTEAFF. In DNA form, the CDR3 reads TGTGCCAGCAGCTTAGCCCTGGGGATGAACACTGAAGCTTTCTTT.

V and J are TRBV7-9 and TRBJ2-3, with 7 bases matching TRBD2. The CDR3 contains 15 residues. V gave up 1 base and J gave up 5 bases; unmatched junction bases: 6. Germline CDR1 and CDR2: SEHNR and FQNEAQ (reference sequence). CDR3 coding DNA: TGTGCCAGCAGCTTAGGCGGGAGCGGGAAAGATACGCAGTATTTT. It translates to CASSLGGSGKDTQYF.

The chain joins TRBV4-1 to TRBJ2-7; D unresolved. Per germline, CDR1 MGHRA and CDR2 YSYEKL. This CDR3 spans 13 amino acids. Trimming took off 4 bases at V and 4 bases at J, with 11 bases between the two ends. In DNA, the CDR3 is TGCGCCAGCAGCCTCGTAGGAGAGTACGAGCAGTACTTC. Translation: CASSLVGEYEQYF.

The chain recombines TRBV5-8 with TRBJ2-2; D is possibly TRBD1 (5 bases). Germline values: CDR1 SGHTS, CDR2 YDEGEE. The CDR3 sequence is 16 residues long. V was pared by 0 bases and J by 0 bases, with 9 bases between. The chain's CDR3 is CASSLEQGTNTGELFF. In nucleotides, the CDR3 is TGTGCCAGCAGCTTGGAGCAGGGAACGAACACCGGGGAGCTGTTTTTT.

CDR3 bases: TGCGCCAGCAGCCCCCGGGACAGGGTAATTGGCTACACCTTC. It encodes CASSPRDRVIGYTF. The rearrangement uses TRBV4-3 and TRBJ1-2, with 9 bases fitting TRBD1. Trimming cost V 4 bases and J 7 bases; bases outside gene matches: 7. CDR3 length: 14 amino acids. The germline V gene has CDR1 LGHNA and CDR2 YSLEER.

This clone was counted once. The CDR3 spells CASSLYGTGGETQYF. The CDR3 DNA reads as TGTGCCAGCAGCTTATACGGGACAGGGGGGGAGACCCAGTACTTC. The V call is TRBV7-2, the J call TRBJ2-5; TRBD1 matches at 11 bases. The ends lost 2 bases at V and 5 bases at J; junction bases unmatched: 4. Germline V gene data show CDR1 as SGHTA and CDR2 as FQGNSA. The CDR3 runs 15 residues. The full variable domain, with the rest looked up from reference TRBV7-2 and TRBJ2-5, is GAGVSQSPSNKVTEKGKDVELRCDPISGHTALYWYRQSLGQGLEFLIYFQGNSAPDKSGLPSDRFSAERTGGSVSTLTIQRTQQEDSAVYLCASSLYGTGGETQYFGPGTRLLVL.

V gene TRBV5-6 combines with J gene TRBJ2-3, with 8 bases matching TRBD2. The CDR3 runs to 16 residues. In germline, CDR1 is SGHDT, CDR2 YYEEEE. V was pared by 0 bases and J by 2 bases, with 5 bases of the junction left unmatched. CDR3 protein: CASSLGPGGYTDTQYF. The CDR3 region has the DNA TGTGCCAGCAGCTTGGGCCCGGGAGGGTACACAGATACGCAGTATTTT.

CDR3 in amino acids: CASRPTDRGLSNGNTIYF. Written as DNA, the CDR3 is TGCGCCAGCAGACCGACGGACAGGGGGCTGAGTAATGGAAACACCATATATTTT. The J gene is TRBJ1-3, the V gene TRBV10-1; TRBD1 matches 11 bases. The CDR3 has 18 amino acids. V lost 6 bases, J lost 3 bases, and 13 bases stayed unmatched. Per germline, CDR1 WNHNN and CDR2 SYGVQD (reference sequence).